The 20 T cell receptor beta chains presented below share a single source sample, sequenced in a study of T cell changes during pregnancy in multiple sclerosis. Method: immunoSEQ multiplex PCR; TCRdb's copy keeps in-frame clones and lacks some. The sample shows more than 85,000 clones, around 92% of them seen only once. Material: peripheral blood, obtained before pregnancy. Every receptor here comes from a female donor with multiple sclerosis, enrolled in a pregnancy study.

This clone was seen a handful of times. The chain is built from TRBV5-1 and TRBJ2-1; 8 bases align to TRBD2. Germline V gives CDR1 SGHRS, CDR2 YFSETQ. The ends lost 3 bases at V and 1 base at J; junction bases unmatched: 3. This CDR3 has 15 amino acids. The CDR3 is CASSSLAGSYNEQFF. The CDR3, as DNA: TGCGCCAGCAGCTCTTTAGCGGGATCCTACAATGAGCAGTTCTTC.

The chain couples TRBV6-5 to TRBJ2-5; TRBD2 aligns across 7 bases. V was pared by 7 bases and J by 0 bases, with 5 bases of the junction left unmatched. The CDR3 length is 14 residues. Germline V gives CDR1 MNHEY, CDR2 SVGAGI. The CDR3 protein is CASTPLAYQETQYF. The CDR3 DNA sequence: TGTGCCAGCACCCCACTAGCGTACCAAGAGACCCAGTACTTC.

V and J are TRBV9 and TRBJ1-2; D uncertain. V lost 3 bases and J 7 bases, leaving 19 bases between the germline ends. This CDR3 contains 15 residues. The germline V gene encodes CDR1 SGDLS and CDR2 YYNGEE. DNA of the CDR3: TGTGCCAGCAGCGAGAGGGCAGATGGTGGTAGTGGCTACACCTTC. Translation: CASSERADGGSGYTF.

The V gene is TRBV5-1, the J gene TRBJ2-3; D remains ambiguous. V gave up 4 bases and J gave up 2 bases, with 8 bases separating them. In germline, CDR1 is SGHRS, CDR2 YFSETQ. The CDR3 totals 13 residues. DNA of the CDR3: TGCGCCAGCAGCCACGCAGACACAGATACGCAGTATTTT. It codes for CASSHADTDTQYF.

The chain carries TRBV27 and TRBJ2-7; D unclear. The CDR3 is 13 residues long. CDR1 is MNHEY and CDR2 is SMNVEV in the germline V gene (reference sequence). The V and J ends lost 4 bases and 0 bases respectively, with 7 bases between them. CDR3 protein: CASSYSHSYEQYF. The CDR3 coding sequence is TGTGCCAGCAGTTACTCGCACTCCTACGAGCAGTACTTC.

The J gene is TRBJ1-5, the V gene TRBV19, with 11 nucleotides matching TRBD1. The J segment lost 3 bases and the V segment lost 8 bases, leaving 6 bases of the junction unmatched. Germline CDR1 is LNHDA and CDR2 is SQIVND (reference sequence). This CDR3 is built from 15 residues. DNA for the CDR3: TGTGCCAGTGACTGGACAGGGGGCATCAATCAGCCCCAGCATTTT. Amino acid sequence: CASDWTGGINQPQHF.

This sequence joins TRBV2 and TRBJ2-7; TRBD2 matches at 11 bases. J gave up 4 bases and V 5 bases, and 7 bases lay outside the gene matches. Per germline, CDR1 SNHLY and CDR2 FYNNEI. The CDR3 sequence is 15 residues long. The CDR3 is CASSSITSGGYEQYF. Written as DNA, the CDR3 is TGTGCCAGCAGTTCTATTACTAGCGGGGGATACGAGCAGTACTTC.

The chain uses TRBV27 and TRBJ2-2, with TRBD1 identical over 10 bases. Trimming cost V 8 bases and J 6 bases; bases outside gene matches: 15. This CDR3 region has 17 residues. Looked up from germline, CDR1 is MNHEY and CDR2 is SMNVEV (reference sequence). CDR3 in DNA: TGTGCCAGCGGAGACAGGGGGCCTGGGTCTATTTCCGGGGAGCTGTTTTTT. This sequence encodes CASGDRGPGSISGELFF.

This clone was counted a single time. The chain combines TRBV19 with TRBJ1-5; 7 nucleotides align to TRBD1. The CDR3 spans 14 residues. Germline assignment: CDR1 LNHDA and CDR2 SQIVND (reference sequence). The V and J ends lost 5 bases and 3 bases, in that order; junction bases with no gene match: 4. In DNA form, the CDR3 reads TGTGCCAGTAGTGAGACAGGGAACAATCAGCCCCAGCATTTT. Encoded protein: CASSETGNNQPQHF.

The rearrangement joins TRBV7-3 to TRBJ2-1; D unclear. V shed 4 bases and J shed 14 bases, with 12 bases lying between them. The germline CDR1 and CDR2 sequences are SGHTA and FQGTGA. The CDR3 has 11 amino acids. The chain's CDR3 is CASSSSPSEFF. The CDR3 bases are TGTGCCAGCAGCTCCTCCCCCTCCGAGTTCTTC.

The V gene is TRBV29-1, the J gene TRBJ2-5; the match to TRBD1 covers 8 bases. Germline V gene data show CDR1 as SQVTM and CDR2 as ANQGSEA. The V segment lost 7 bases and the J segment 5 bases; nucleotides outside the gene matches: 9. This CDR3 spans 13 amino acids. CDR3 protein: CSERQGPGETQYF. The CDR3 coding sequence is TGCAGCGAGAGACAGGGGCCCGGCGAGACCCAGTACTTC.

This clone was detected only once. CDR3 region: CASSLSNPAYSYEQYF. CDR3 coding DNA: TGTGCCAGCAGTTTATCGAATCCCGCCTACTCCTACGAGCAGTACTTC. The rearrangement joins TRBV27 to TRBJ2-7; no firm D call. V was pared by 0 bases and J by 0 bases, with 12 bases between. The V gene's germline CDR1 is MNHEY and CDR2 SMNVEV (reference sequence). This CDR3 comprises 16 residues.

The chain combines TRBV7-2 with TRBJ2-5, with TRBD2 matching 10 bases. CDR1 is SGHTA, CDR2 FQGNSA, per germline. Trimming removed 4 bases from V and 5 bases from J; junction bases left unmatched: 16. The CDR3 is made up of 18 amino acids. This CDR3 reads CASSSTVLLAGVSETQYF. CDR3 DNA sequence: TGTGCCAGCAGCTCCACAGTTCTGCTAGCGGGAGTGAGTGAGACCCAGTACTTC.

The chain joins TRBV7-2 to TRBJ1-2; weak D call: TRBD1 (6 bases). This CDR3 has 15 residues. Trimming stripped 0 bases from V and 9 bases from J, with 17 bases between. Germline V gene data show CDR1 as SGHTA and CDR2 as FQGNSA. The CDR3 protein is CASSLAMTGQTSYTF. CDR3 coding DNA: TGTGCCAGCAGCTTAGCGATGACCGGACAGACGAGCTACACCTTC.

On this clone itself: This specimen includes other DNA sequences encoding the same CDR3. The V gene is TRBV7-9, the J gene TRBJ2-5; no clear D. The CDR3 has 13 residues. V was trimmed by 5 bases and J by 1 base, leaving 8 bases between them. Germline loops: CDR1 SEHNR, CDR2 FQNEAQ (reference sequence). CDR3 region: CASSRQPQETQYF. As DNA, the CDR3 is TGTGCCAGCAGCCGACAACCCCAAGAGACCCAGTACTTC.

CDR3 in amino acids: CASSESRRLTDTQYF. In DNA, the CDR3 is TGTGCCAGCAGTGAGTCGAGAAGATTAACAGATACGCAGTATTTT. The chain recombines TRBV2 with TRBJ2-3; D is unclear. Trimming removed 3 bases at V and 3 bases at J, with 13 bases between. Germline CDR1 reads SNHLY; CDR2 reads FYNNEI. The CDR3 has 15 amino acids.

Note on this clone: The germline gene is not matched at one end of the junction; a read error may be the cause. The rearrangement uses TRBV10-3 and TRBJ2-7; a possible D gene is TRBD1 (5 bases). The germline gives CDR1 ENHRY, CDR2 SYGVKD. The CDR3 contains 11 residues. CDR3 loop: CAISDDRIPAF. CDR3 nucleotides: TGTGCCATCAGTGATGACAGAATTCCCGCTTTC.

The rearrangement joins TRBV18 to TRBJ1-1; D not resolved. The CDR3 covers 14 residues. Germline CDR1 KGHSH, CDR2 LQKENI. Trimming stripped 1 base from V and 0 bases from J, with 6 bases between. DNA for the CDR3: TGTGCCAGCTCACCACGCACACTGAACACTGAAGCTTTCTTT. Translation: CASSPRTLNTEAFF.

The V call is TRBV9, the J call TRBJ2-2; D is unresolved. This CDR3 has 14 amino acids. Between the trimmed V and J ends, which lost 2 bases and 4 bases, there was a span of 9 bases. Looked up from germline, CDR1 is SGDLS and CDR2 is YYNGEE. Written as DNA, the CDR3 is TGTGCCAGCAGCGTGATGAGTAGCACCGGGGAGCTGTTTTTT. Translated: CASSVMSSTGELFF.

CDR3 in amino acids: CASSPGQGMTEAFF. The DNA of the CDR3 is TGTGCCAGTAGCCCAGGACAGGGAATGACTGAAGCTTTCTTT. The V gene is TRBV19, the J gene TRBJ1-1; TRBD1 agrees at 8 bases. The trim removed 6 bases at V and 5 bases at J, leaving 8 bases unmatched. This CDR3 is 14 amino acids long. The V gene's germline CDR1 is LNHDA and CDR2 SQIVND (reference sequence).